Given below is one T cell receptor (beta chain) in context. This sample includes further DNA sequences coding for the same CDR3. Generated by immunoSEQ multiplex PCR, the TCRdb table keeps only in-frame clones and is missing some. The sample shows tens of thousands of clones, around 83% of them seen only once. This sample was included in a study of control samples from healthy donors and cancer patients. V lost 3 bases to trimming and J lost 4 bases, with 4 bases between them. This CDR3 is built from 12 residues. V usage is TRBV12-3 or TRBV12-4 and J usage is TRBJ1-5; no clear D. The sample was blood. The source is a woman aged 50 to 65 in good health. For the CDR3, the DNA is TGTGCCAGCAGTTTTGGGAATCAGCCCCAGCATTTT. As protein: CASSFGNQPQHF.